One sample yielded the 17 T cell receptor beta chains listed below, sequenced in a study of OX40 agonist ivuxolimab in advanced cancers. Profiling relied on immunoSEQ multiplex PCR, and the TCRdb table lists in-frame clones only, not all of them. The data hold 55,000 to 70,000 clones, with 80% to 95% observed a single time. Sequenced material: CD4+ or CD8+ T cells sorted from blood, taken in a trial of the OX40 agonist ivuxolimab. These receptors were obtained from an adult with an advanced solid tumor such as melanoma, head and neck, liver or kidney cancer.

The CDR3 region is CASSHGSYNEQFF. CDR3 bases: TGTGCCAGTAGCCACGGGTCCTACAATGAGCAGTTCTTC. The chain recombines TRBV19 with TRBJ2-1; the D is unclear. The V gene lost 6 bases and the J gene lost 1 base, with 7 bases spanning the gap. Germline V gene data show CDR1 as LNHDA and CDR2 as SQIVND (reference sequence). CDR3 length equals 13 residues.

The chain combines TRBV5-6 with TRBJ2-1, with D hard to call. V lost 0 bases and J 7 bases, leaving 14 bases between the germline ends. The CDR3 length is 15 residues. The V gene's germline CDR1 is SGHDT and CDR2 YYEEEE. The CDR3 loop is CASSLDLVGWNEQFF. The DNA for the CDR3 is TGTGCCAGCAGCTTGGACCTCGTGGGCTGGAATGAGCAGTTCTTC.

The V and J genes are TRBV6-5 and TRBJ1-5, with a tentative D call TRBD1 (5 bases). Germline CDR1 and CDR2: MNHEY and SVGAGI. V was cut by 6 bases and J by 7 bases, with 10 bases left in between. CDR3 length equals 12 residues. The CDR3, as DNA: TGTGCCAGCAGCACAGGTGGACAGCCCCAGCATTTT. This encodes CASSTGGQPQHF.

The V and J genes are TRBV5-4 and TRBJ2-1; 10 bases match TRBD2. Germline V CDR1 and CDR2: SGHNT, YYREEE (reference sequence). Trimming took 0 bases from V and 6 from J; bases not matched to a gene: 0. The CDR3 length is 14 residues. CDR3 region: CASSLERGGNEQFF. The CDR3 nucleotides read TGTGCCAGCAGCTTGGAGCGGGGGGGCAATGAGCAGTTCTTC.

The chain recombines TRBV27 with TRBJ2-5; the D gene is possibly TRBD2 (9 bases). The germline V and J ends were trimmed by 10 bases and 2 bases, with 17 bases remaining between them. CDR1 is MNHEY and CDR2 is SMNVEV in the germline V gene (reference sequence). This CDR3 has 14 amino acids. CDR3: CATQGAGGQETQYF. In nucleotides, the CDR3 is TGTGCCACCCAGGGGGCGGGGGGGCAAGAGACCCAGTACTTC.

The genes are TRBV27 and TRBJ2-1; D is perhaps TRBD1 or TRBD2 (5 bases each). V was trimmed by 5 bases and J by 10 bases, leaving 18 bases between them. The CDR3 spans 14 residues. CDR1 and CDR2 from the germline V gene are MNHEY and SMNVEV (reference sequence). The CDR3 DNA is TGTGCCAGCAGTCTCGTACCGACCGGGACGGAGCAGTTCTTC. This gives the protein CASSLVPTGTEQFF.

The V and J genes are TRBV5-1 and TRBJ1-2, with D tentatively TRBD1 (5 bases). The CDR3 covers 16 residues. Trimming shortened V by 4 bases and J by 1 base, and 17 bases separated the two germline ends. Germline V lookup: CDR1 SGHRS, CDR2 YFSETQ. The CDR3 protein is CASSDIDRPLNYGYTF. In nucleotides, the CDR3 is TGCGCCAGCAGCGACATCGACAGACCCCTTAACTATGGCTACACCTTC.

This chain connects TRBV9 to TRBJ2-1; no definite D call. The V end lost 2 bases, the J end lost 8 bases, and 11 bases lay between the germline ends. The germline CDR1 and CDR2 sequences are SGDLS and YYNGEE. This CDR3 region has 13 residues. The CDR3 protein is CASSVANGDEQFF. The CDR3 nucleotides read TGTGCCAGCAGCGTGGCTAATGGGGATGAGCAGTTCTTC.

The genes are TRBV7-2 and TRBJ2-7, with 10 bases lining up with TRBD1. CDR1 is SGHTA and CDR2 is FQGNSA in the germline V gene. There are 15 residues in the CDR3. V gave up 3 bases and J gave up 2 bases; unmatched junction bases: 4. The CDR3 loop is CASSFGDRGPYEQYF. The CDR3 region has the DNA TGTGCCAGCAGCTTTGGGGACAGGGGACCCTACGAGCAGTACTTC. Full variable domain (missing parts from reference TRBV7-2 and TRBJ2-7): GAGVSQSPSNKVTEKGKDVELRCDPISGHTALYWYRQSLGQGLEFLIYFQGNSAPDKSGLPSDRFSAERTGGSVSTLTIQRTQQEDSAVYLCASSFGDRGPYEQYFGPGTRLTVT.

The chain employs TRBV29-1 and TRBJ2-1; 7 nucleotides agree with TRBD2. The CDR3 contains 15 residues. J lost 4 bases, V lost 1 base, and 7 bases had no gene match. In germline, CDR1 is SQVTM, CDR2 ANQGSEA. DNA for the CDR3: TGCAGCGTTGAAGGGGCGGGGGAACTATACAATGAGCAGTTCTTC. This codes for CSVEGAGELYNEQFF.

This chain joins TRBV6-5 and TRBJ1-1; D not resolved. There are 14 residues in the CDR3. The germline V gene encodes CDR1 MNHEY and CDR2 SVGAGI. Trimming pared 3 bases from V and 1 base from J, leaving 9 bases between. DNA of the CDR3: TGTGCCAGCAGTTATGGCGAGAAGAACACTGAAGCTTTCTTT. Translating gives CASSYGEKNTEAFF.

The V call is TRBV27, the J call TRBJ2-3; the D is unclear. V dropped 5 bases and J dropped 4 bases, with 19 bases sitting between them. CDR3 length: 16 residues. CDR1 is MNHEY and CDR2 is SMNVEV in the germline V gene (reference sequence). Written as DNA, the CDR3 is TGTGCCAGCAGTCCCTCACGCCCAACCTTCCCAGATACGCAGTATTTT. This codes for CASSPSRPTFPDTQYF.

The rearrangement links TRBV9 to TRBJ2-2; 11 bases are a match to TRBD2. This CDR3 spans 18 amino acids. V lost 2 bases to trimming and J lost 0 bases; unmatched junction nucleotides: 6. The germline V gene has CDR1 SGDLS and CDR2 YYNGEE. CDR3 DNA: TGTGCCAGCAGCGTCTCTCTAGCGGGGGGCGCGAACACCGGGGAGCTGTTTTTT. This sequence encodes CASSVSLAGGANTGELFF.

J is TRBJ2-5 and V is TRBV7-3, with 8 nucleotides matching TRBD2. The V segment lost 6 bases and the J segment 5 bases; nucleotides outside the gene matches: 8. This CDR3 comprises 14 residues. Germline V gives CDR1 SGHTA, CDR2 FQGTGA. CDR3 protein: CASSSSGLGETQYF. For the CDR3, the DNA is TGTGCCAGCAGTTCTAGCGGGCTAGGGGAGACCCAGTACTTC.

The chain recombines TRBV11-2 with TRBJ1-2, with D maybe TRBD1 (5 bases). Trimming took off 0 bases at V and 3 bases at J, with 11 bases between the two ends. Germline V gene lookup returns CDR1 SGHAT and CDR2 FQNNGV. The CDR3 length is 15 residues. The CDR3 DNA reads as TGTGCCAGCAGCTTAGATCTCCCGGGGCACTATGGCTACACCTTC. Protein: CASSLDLPGHYGYTF.

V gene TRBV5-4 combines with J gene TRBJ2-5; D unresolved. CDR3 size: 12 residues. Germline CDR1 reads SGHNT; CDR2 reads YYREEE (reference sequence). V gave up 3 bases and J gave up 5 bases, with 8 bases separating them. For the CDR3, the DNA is TGTGCCAGCAGCTCCTGGACGGAGACCCAGTACTTC. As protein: CASSSWTETQYF.

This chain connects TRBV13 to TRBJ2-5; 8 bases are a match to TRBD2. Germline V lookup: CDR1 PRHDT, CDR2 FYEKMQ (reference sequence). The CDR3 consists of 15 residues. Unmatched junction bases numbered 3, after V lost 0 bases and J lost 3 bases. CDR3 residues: CASSLGGGAKETQYF. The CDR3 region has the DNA TGTGCCAGCAGCTTAGGCGGGGGGGCCAAAGAGACCCAGTACTTC. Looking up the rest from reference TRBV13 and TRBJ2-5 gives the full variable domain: AAGVIQSPRHLIKEKRETATLKCYPIPRHDTVYWYQQGPGQDPQFLISFYEKMQSDKGSIPDRFSAQQFSDYHSELNMSSLELGDSALYFCASSLGGGAKETQYFGPGTRLLVL.